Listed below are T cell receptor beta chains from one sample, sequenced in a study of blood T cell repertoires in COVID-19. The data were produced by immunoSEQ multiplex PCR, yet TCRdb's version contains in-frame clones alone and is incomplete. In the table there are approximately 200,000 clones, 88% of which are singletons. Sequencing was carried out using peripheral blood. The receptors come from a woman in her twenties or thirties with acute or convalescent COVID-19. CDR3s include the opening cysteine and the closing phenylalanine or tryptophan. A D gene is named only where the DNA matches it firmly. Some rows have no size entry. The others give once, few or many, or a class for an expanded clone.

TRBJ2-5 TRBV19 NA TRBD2 CASTFSGSGETQYF TGTGCCAGTACCTTTAGCGGGAGTGGTGAGACCCAGTACTTC
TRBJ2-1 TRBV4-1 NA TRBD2 CASRASGRNEQFF TGCGCCAGCAGAGCTAGCGGGAGAAATGAGCAGTTCTTC
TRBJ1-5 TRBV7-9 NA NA CASSRTVDQPQHF TGTGCCAGCAGTCGGACTGTGGATCAGCCCCAGCATTTT
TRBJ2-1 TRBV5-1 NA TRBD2 CASSLASSGYNEQFF TGCGCCAGCAGCTTGGCTTCTAGCGGATACAATGAGCAGTTCTTC
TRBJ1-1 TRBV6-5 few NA CASNERGAFF TGTGCCAGCAACGAAAGGGGAGCTTTCTTT
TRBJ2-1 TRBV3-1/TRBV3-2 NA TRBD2 CASSATSGAGDEQFF TGTGCCAGCAGCGCGACTAGCGGGGCGGGCGATGAGCAGTTCTTC
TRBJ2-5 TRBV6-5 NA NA CASGGTAQETQYF TGTGCCAGCGGGGGGACAGCCCAAGAGACCCAGTACTTC
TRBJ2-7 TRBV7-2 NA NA CASSLAWDMSSYEQYF TGTGCCAGCAGCTTAGCCTGGGACATGAGCTCCTACGAGCAGTACTTC
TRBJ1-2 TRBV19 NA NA CASSITDSQPYGYTF TGTGCCAGTAGTATTACGGACAGCCAGCCCTATGGCTACACCTTC
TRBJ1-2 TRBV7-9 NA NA CASSTNELF TGTGCCAGCAGTACCAATGAGCTCTTC
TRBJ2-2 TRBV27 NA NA CASRSLADTGELFF TGTGCCAGCCGGTCGTTAGCTGACACCGGGGAGCTGTTTTTT
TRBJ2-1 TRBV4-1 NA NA CASSQRGHERERFGNEQFF TGCGCCAGCAGCCAGAGGGGGCATGAGCGGGAGAGGTTTGGCAATGAGCAGTTCTTC
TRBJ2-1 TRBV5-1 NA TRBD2 CASTASGTYEQFF TGCGCCAGCACGGCTAGCGGGACATATGAGCAGTTCTTC
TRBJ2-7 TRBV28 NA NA CASTRARYEQYF TGTGCCAGCACTAGAGCCCGCTACGAGCAGTACTTC
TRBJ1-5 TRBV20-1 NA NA CSASVLGDQPQHF TGCAGTGCTAGTGTCCTCGGTGATCAGCCCCAGCATTTT
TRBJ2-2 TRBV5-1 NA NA CASSFQGTGELFF TGCGCCAGCAGCTTTCAGGGTACCGGGGAGCTGTTTTTT
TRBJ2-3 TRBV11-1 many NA CASSLGRGDTQYF TGTGCCAGCAGCTTGGGCCGTGGAGATACGCAGTATTTT
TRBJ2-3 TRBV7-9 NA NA CASSPTVTDTQYF TGTGCCAGCAGCCCCACGGTAACAGATACGCAGTATTTT
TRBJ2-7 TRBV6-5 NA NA CASSPGTGQYF TGTGCCAGCAGTCCCGGTACAGGGCAGTACTTC
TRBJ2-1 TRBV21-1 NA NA CASSKAPSGRVNNEQFF TGTGCCAGCAGCAAAGCCCCCAGCGGGAGAGTTAACAATGAGCAGTTCTTC
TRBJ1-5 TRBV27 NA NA CASGFRGANQPQHF TGTGCCAGCGGATTTCGGGGGGCTAATCAGCCCCAGCATTTT
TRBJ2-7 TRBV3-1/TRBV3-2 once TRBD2 CASSDYTGTSGRAREQYF TGTGCCAGCAGCGATTATACCGGGACTAGCGGGAGGGCTCGAGAGCAGTACTTC
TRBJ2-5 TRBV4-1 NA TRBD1 CASSQGQGAAEETQYF TGCGCCAGCAGCCAAGGGCAGGGGGCGGCGGAAGAGACCCAGTACTTC
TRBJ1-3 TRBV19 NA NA CASRIQGGGNTIYF TGTGCCAGTAGAATACAGGGAGGCGGAAACACCATATATTTT
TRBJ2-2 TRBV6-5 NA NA CASSFTSGTGELFF TGTGCCAGCAGTTTCACTAGTGGTACCGGGGAGCTGTTTTTT
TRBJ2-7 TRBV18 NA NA CASSPIGQGLSYEQYF TGTGCCAGCTCACCAATAGGCCAGGGTCTGTCCTACGAGCAGTACTTC
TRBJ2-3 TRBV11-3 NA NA CASTVLSTDTQYF TGTGCCAGCACAGTTCTTAGCACAGATACGCAGTATTTT
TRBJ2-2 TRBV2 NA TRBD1 CASSDGQGAALGELFF TGTGCCAGCAGTGATGGACAGGGGGCGGCCCTCGGGGAGCTGTTTTTT
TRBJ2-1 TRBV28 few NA CASSLDGGANEQFF TGTGCCAGCAGTCTAGACGGAGGGGCCAATGAGCAGTTCTTC
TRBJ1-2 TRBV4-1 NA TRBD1 CASSQAPPRDREPSFF TGCGCCAGCAGCCAAGCGCCCCCCCGGGACAGGGAGCCCTCCTTCTTC
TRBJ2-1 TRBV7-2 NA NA CASSFGPGSYNEQFF NA
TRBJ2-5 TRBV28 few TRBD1 CASGGDRGQETQYF TGTGCCAGCGGGGGGGACAGGGGTCAAGAGACCCAGTACTTC
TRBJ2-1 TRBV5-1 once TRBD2 CASSPGQRELGEQFF TGCGCCAGCAGCCCCGGGCAGCGGGAGTTGGGTGAGCAGTTCTTC
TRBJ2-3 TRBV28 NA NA CASSSVTDTQYF TGTGCCAGCAGTTCGGTCACAGATACGCAGTATTTT
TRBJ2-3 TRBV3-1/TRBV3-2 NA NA CASSRQGTDTQYF TGTGCCAGCAGCCGGCAGGGTACAGATACGCAGTATTTT
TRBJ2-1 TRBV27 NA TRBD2 CASSLNRGLSSGRGYNEQFF TGTGCCAGCAGTTTGAATAGGGGCCTTTCCAGCGGGAGAGGCTACAATGAGCAGTTCTTC
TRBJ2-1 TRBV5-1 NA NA CASSGTYNNEQFF TGCGCCAGCAGCGGGACTTATAACAATGAGCAGTTCTTC
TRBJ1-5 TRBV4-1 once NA CASSQDFAGNQPQHF TGCGCCAGCAGCCAAGATTTTGCAGGCAATCAGCCCCAGCATTTT
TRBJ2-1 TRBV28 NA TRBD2 CASSPASGTYNEQFF TGTGCCAGCAGTCCGGCTAGCGGCACCTACAATGAGCAGTTCTTC
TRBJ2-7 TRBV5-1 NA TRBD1 CASSAGTGVYEQYF TGCGCCAGCAGTGCCGGGACAGGGGTATACGAGCAGTACTTC
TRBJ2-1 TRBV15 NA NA CATSRVSGPYNEQFF TGTGCCACCAGCAGAGTGAGCGGGCCTTACAATGAGCAGTTCTTC
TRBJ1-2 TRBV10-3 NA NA CAISGQAGSYTF TGTGCCATCAGTGGGCAGGCAGGAAGCTACACCTTC
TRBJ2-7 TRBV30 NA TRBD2 CAWRGGYEQYF TGTGCCTGGAGGGGGGGGTACGAGCAGTACTTC
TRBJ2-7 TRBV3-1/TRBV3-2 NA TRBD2 CASSLRELGSYEQYF TGTGCCAGCAGCCTGCGGGAGCTCGGGTCCTACGAGCAGTACTTC
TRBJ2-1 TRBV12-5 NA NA CASGLFVATSSYNEQFF TGTGCTAGTGGTTTGTTTGTAGCGACCAGCTCCTACAATGAGCAGTTCTTC
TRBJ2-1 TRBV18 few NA CASSPIQAEQFF TGTGCCAGCTCACCAATTCAAGCTGAGCAGTTCTTC
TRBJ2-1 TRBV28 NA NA CASRLVNNEQFF TGTGCCAGCAGGCTAGTAAACAATGAGCAGTTCTTC
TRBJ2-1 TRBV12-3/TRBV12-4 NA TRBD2 CASSQREYNEQFF TGTGCCAGCAGTCAGCGGGAGTACAATGAGCAGTTCTTC
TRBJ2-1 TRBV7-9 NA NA CASSERLTAVTEQFF TGTGCCAGCAGCGAAAGATTGACAGCAGTAACTGAGCAGTTCTTC
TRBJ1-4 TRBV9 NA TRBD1 CASSVGDRGNEKLFF TGTGCCAGCAGCGTAGGGGACAGGGGAAATGAAAAACTGTTTTTT